This T cell receptor (beta chain) derives from a study of blood T cell repertoires in COVID-19. Study-level information: The United States, Italy and Spain supplied acute and convalescent COVID-19 samples.

CDR1 is SGHRS and CDR2 is YFSETQ in the germline V gene. This CDR3 has 18 amino acids. After removal of 0 bases from V and 0 bases from J, the junction contained 9 bases not matched to a gene. Original processing notes: The assay estimated nucleated cells by amplifying reference gene primers. Here immunoSEQ multiplex PCR was the method, and the copy in TCRdb shows in-frame clones only, minus some. Clone size and the V and J calls come from that table; the DNA yielded D and trimming. The sample lists fewer than 250,000 clones; more than 75% were seen once. This receptor was obtained from a man aged 45 to 65 with COVID-19, enrolled during active disease. The rearrangement joins TRBV5-1 to TRBJ2-5; 9 nucleotides match TRBD2. The sequenced material came from peripheral blood. CDR3 nucleotides: TGCGCCAGCAGCTTGGGCATACTAGCGGGCATGTACCAAGAGACCCAGTACTTC. Amino acids: CASSLGILAGMYQETQYF.